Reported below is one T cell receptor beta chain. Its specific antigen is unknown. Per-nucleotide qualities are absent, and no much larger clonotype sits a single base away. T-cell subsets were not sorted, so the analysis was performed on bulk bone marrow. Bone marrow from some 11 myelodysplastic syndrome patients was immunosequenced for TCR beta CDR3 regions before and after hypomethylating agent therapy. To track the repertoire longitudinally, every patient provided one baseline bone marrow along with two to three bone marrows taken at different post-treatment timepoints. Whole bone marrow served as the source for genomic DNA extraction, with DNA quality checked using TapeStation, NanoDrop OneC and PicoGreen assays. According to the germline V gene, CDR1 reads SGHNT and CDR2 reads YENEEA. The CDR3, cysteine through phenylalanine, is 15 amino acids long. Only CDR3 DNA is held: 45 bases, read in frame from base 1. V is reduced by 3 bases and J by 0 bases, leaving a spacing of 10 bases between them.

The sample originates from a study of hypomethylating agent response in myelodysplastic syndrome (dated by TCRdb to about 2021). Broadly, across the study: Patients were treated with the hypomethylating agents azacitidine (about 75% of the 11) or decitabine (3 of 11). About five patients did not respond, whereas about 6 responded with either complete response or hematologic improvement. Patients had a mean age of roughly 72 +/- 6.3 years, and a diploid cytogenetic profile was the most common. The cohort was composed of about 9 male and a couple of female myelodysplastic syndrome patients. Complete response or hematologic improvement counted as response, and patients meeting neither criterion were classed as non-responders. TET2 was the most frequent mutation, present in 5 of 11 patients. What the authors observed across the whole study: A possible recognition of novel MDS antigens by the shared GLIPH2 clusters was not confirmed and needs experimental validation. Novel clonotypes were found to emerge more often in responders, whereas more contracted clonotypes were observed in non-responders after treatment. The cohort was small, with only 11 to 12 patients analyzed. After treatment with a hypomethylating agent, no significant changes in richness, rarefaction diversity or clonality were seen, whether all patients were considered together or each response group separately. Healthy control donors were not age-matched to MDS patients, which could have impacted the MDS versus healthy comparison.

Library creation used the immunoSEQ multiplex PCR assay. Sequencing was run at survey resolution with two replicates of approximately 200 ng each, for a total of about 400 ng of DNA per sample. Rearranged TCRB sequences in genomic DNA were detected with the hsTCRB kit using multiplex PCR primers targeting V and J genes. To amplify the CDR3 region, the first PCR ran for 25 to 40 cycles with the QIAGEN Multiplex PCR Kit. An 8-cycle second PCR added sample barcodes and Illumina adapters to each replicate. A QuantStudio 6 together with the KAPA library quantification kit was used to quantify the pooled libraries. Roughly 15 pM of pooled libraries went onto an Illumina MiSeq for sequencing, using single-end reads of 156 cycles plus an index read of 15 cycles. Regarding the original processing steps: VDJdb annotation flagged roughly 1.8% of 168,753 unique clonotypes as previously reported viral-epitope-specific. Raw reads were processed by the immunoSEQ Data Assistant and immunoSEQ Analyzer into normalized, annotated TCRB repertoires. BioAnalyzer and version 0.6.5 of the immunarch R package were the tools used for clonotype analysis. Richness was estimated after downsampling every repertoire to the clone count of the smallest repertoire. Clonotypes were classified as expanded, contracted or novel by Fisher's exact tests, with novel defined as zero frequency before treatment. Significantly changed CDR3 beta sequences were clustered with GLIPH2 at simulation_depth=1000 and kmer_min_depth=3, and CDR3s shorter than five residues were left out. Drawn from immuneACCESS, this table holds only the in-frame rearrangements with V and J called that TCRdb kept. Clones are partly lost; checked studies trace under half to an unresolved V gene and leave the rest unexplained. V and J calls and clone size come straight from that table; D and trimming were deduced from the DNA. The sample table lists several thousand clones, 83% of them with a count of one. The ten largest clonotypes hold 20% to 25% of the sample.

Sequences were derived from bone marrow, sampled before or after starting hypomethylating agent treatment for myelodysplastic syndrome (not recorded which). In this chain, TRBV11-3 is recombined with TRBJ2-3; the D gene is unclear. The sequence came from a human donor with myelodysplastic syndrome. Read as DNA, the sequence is TGTGCCAGCAGCTTCGACTCCAGTAGCACAGATACGCAGTATTTT. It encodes CASSFDSSSTDTQYF.